This T cell receptor (beta chain) was observed in a study of T cells after yellow fever vaccination. Study in general: By means of CD3, CD45RA, CCR7 and CD95, the EM, EMRA, CM and Tscm memory subsets were sorted. Study-level findings and limits: Post-booster repertoires contained most primary-vaccination clones again (about 96% CD4, 85% to 90% CD8). Contamination by abundant bulk-population clonotypes could be present in FACS-sorted repertoires.

Germline V gene lookup returns CDR1 SEHNR and CDR2 FQNEAQ (reference sequence). This CDR3 is 14 amino acids long. J lost 3 bases, V lost 7 bases, and 8 bases had no gene match. This clonotype was detected many times. TCRdb analysed the 5' RACE reads with MiXCR anew, one entry per CDR3 protein. The sample holds around 31,000 distinct CDR3 sequences, about 10% seen once. The receptor was derived from a man aged 18 to 30 who received the YFV17D yellow fever vaccine. Source: PBMCs, either bulk or a sorted T-cell subset (CD4+, CD8+, memory, or dextramer-sorted; not recorded which), taken around 15 days after the first yellow fever vaccination. The chain recombines TRBV7-9 with TRBJ1-2; TRBD1 agrees at 7 bases. The CDR3, as DNA: TGTGCCAGCACCCAGTTCACAGGGGACTATGGCTACACCTTC. Protein sequence: CASTQFTGDYGYTF. The whole variable domain, remainder taken from reference TRBV7-9 and TRBJ1-2, is DTGVSQNPRHKITKRGQNVTFRCDPISEHNRLYWYRQTLGQGPEFLTYFQNEAQLEKSRLLSDRFSAERPKGSFSTLEIQRTEQGDSAMYLCASTQFTGDYGYTFGSGTRLTVV.